What follows describes a single TCR beta chain. Antigen: not known. Preparation of TCR beta libraries was done by quantitative 5'-RACE with molecular barcodes. TCRdb processed the 5' RACE reads anew with MiXCR; each CDR3 protein has one entry. The table has 750,000 to 850,000 distinct CDR3 sequences, about 11% seen once. The data were obtained in a study of CD8 T cells in ankylosing spondylitis. Findings of the study overall: Typical of ankylosing spondylitis blood, it appeared, was a TCR beta motif of eight highly homologous variants. The authors reported significant enrichment of disease-linked clones in matched ankylosing spondylitis synovial fluid.

The trim removed 0 bases at V and 5 bases at J, leaving 18 bases unmatched. The CDR3 length is 20 residues. Germline loops: CDR1 MGHRA, CDR2 YSYEKL. The gene calls are TRBV4-1 and TRBJ2-7; 11 bases map to TRBD2. The specimen was blood, either unsorted or a sorted T cell fraction (not recorded which). The sequence derives from a male donor with ankylosing spondylitis. DNA of the CDR3: TGCGCCAGCAGCCAAGATGAGGTCTTTGAAACTAGCGGGAGTACCCACGAGCAGTACTTC. This sequence encodes CASSQDEVFETSGSTHEQYF.